The entry below gives a single T cell receptor (beta chain) sequence along with its context. This receptor's antigen is unknown. No base qualities exist here, and no much larger clone lies one base off it. The data originate from a study of a mutant IDH1 vaccine in newly diagnosed glioma (dated by TCRdb to the early 2020s). Regarding the research as a whole: Vaccination began 4-6 weeks after radiotherapy alone, or alongside temozolomide cycles in the chemotherapy-containing groups. Before enrollment, most patients had been given radiochemotherapy with temozolomide as standard therapy, while the rest had received either radiotherapy alone or temozolomide alone. The week-35 safety follow-up was designated visit V12, and the week-47 end of study was designated visit V13. Of the 32 patients who were treated, about 60% were male and approximately 40% were female, and the mean age was around 40 years. Peripheral blood samples were drawn at six visits, namely V03 (baseline), V05, V07, V10, V12 and V13. For exploratory analyses, longitudinal TCRB deep sequencing was carried out in around 24 treated patients wherever samples were available.

The investigation overall reported the following: Across multiple MHC alleles, vaccine-induced immune responses were seen in about 93% of patients. Pseudoprogression appeared unrelated to alterations in the top peripheral T cell clonotypes detected by TCRB sequencing. According to the authors, sample limitations meant that analyses of patient blood samples could not be reproduced. PBMC samples for TCRB deep sequencing were selected based on availability.

Read against the paper, the sample's time point label means: week 35, safety follow-up. Every vaccine dose consisted of 300 ug of a 20-mer mutant IDH1 peptide in Montanide, administered subcutaneously together with topical imiquimod. Patients were given eight vaccinations, in weeks 1, 3, 5, 7, 11, 15, 19 and 23, which matched visits V03 through V10. All donors had newly diagnosed IDH1-mutant astrocytomas of WHO grade 3 or 4 that showed loss of nuclear ATRX. The samples were drawn from NOA16, a multicentre, single-arm, open-label phase I trial in Germany that tested a mutant IDH1 peptide vaccine in humans for the first time. Genomic DNA for TCRB sequencing was extracted from EDTA blood using the DNeasy Blood and Tissue Kit. As encoded in the germline V gene, CDR1 is SGHAT while CDR2 is FQNNGV. The CDR3 contains 18 residues, cysteine and phenylalanine counted. Of the read, only the CDR3 DNA is kept; its 54 bases are in frame from base 1. Trimming takes 5 bases off V and 0 bases off J; junction bases not matched to a gene: 8.

The protocol used for the library was the immunoSEQ multiplex PCR assay. The hsTCRB Kit was used according to the manufacturer's protocol to amplify rearranged TCR beta chain sequences. An Illumina MiSeq was used to sequence the TCRB libraries. Per the source publication's procedure: The kit vendor's proprietary platform handled demultiplexing, trimming and gene mapping. Sourced from immuneACCESS, this table was stored by TCRdb with only in-frame sequences that have V and J called. A share of the clones is absent; for the studies checked, an unresolved V gene accounts for under half, and the remainder has no known explanation. Clonal size and the V and J genes are those of that table, whereas D and trimming came from the DNA. The table for this sample lists 45,000 to 60,000 clones; 88% of them were counted only once. The top ten clonotypes cover around 5.7% of the sample.

The sequence joins TRBV11-2 to TRBJ2-7, and TRBD2 aligns with 15 junction nucleotides. The clonotype originates from a woman aged 40 to 49 with glioma. Sequenced here: PBMCs, sampled from a glioma patient whose treatment included an IDH1 peptide vaccine. The CDR3 region has the sequence CASSPGLAGGGSSYEQYF. The bases are TGTGCCAGCAGCCCGGGACTAGCGGGGGGCGGGAGCTCCTACGAGCAGTACTTC.